A single sample gave rise to the 22 T cell receptor beta chains below, sequenced in a study of T cells in Graves' hyperthyroidism and ophthalmopathy. TCR beta CDR3 region amplification was performed from RNA transcripts. First-round RT-PCR of the TCR CDR3 relied on the HTBI primer set. TCRdb recomputed calls from the multiplex PCR reads with MiXCR, one row per CDR3 protein. The table shows hundreds of thousands of distinct CDR3 sequences, with about a sixth occurring only once. Sequencing input: blood. The receptors derive from a woman aged 18-29 years with Graves' hyperthyroidism that later progressed to Graves' ophthalmopathy.

This clonotype was observed a few times. V gene TRBV2 combines with J gene TRBJ1-3; 7 bases fit TRBD1. The CDR3 consists of 15 residues. The V and J ends lost 2 bases and 2 bases, in that order; junction bases with no gene match: 3. The V gene's germline CDR1 is SNHLY and CDR2 FYNNEI. In DNA form, the CDR3 reads TGTGCCAGCAGTGAAACGCAGGGGGCTGGAAACACCATATATTTT. It encodes CASSETQGAGNTIYF.

This clonotype was counted many times. The J gene is TRBJ2-1, the V gene TRBV29-1, with D possibly TRBD2 on 6 matching bases. V was clipped by 7 bases and J by 2 bases, with 18 bases between them. This CDR3 is built from 15 residues. Per the germline V gene, CDR1 is SQVTM and CDR2 is ANQGSEA. The CDR3 coding sequence is TGCAGCGCACGTTGGGAGGCATGGGCCTACAATGAGCAGTTCTTC. Translation gives CSARWEAWAYNEQFF.

The gene calls are TRBV28 and TRBJ1-1; D is uncertain. The V gene lost 4 bases and the J gene lost 0 bases, with 18 bases spanning the gap. This CDR3 contains 17 residues. CDR1 is MDHEN, CDR2 SYDVKM, per germline. Here the CDR3 reads CASSSRRTGRMNTEAFF. CDR3 bases: TGTGCCAGCAGTTCCCGGAGGACTGGGAGAATGAACACTGAAGCTTTCTTT.

The chain combines TRBV6-1 with TRBJ2-7; 12 nucleotides line up with TRBD1. The length of the CDR3 is 16 residues. Germline-derived CDR1 and CDR2 are MNHNS and SASEGT. V gave up 3 bases and J gave up 5 bases; unmatched junction bases: 8. CDR3 in amino acids: CASSDPGDRGLHEQYF. DNA for the CDR3: TGTGCCAGCAGTGATCCGGGGGACAGGGGGCTCCACGAGCAGTACTTC.

Many counts were recorded for this clonotype. The V call is TRBV7-8, the J call TRBJ2-3; D gene unclear. Trimming stripped 5 bases from V and 6 bases from J, with 24 bases between. The CDR3 length is 17 residues. Looked up from germline, CDR1 is SGHVS and CDR2 is FQNEAQ. CDR3 in DNA: TGTGCCAGCAGCCTAGTGGTAGGGCCGCTCTTGTCGGATACGCAGTATTTT. Protein product: CASSLVVGPLLSDTQYF.

This clonotype was recorded a few times. The V call is TRBV4-1, the J call TRBJ1-1, with 9 bases identical to TRBD1. V trimming: 0 bases; J trimming: 10 bases; junction bases outside the gene matches: 6. CDR1 is MGHRA, CDR2 YSYEKL, per germline. The CDR3 has 14 amino acids. CDR3 sequence reads: CASSQDSQGARAFF. The DNA of the CDR3 is TGCGCCAGCAGCCAAGATTCACAGGGGGCGAGAGCTTTCTTT.

This clonotype was picked up many times. The chain employs TRBV28 and TRBJ2-5; D call uncertain. Germline CDR1 MDHEN, CDR2 SYDVKM. There are 13 residues in the CDR3. Trimming took off 6 bases at V and 1 base at J, with 9 bases between the two ends. CDR3 protein: CASSQLSQETQYF. CDR3 nucleotides: TGTGCCAGCAGCCAGCTAAGCCAAGAGACCCAGTACTTC.

A note on this clonotype: A read error is possible here, since a much larger clone lies one base away. This sequence joins TRBV6-1 and TRBJ2-7; D possibly corresponds to TRBD1 (5 bases). Deletions cut 3 bases from V and 4 bases from J, with 13 bases between. CDR3 length equals 14 residues. Germline CDR1 reads MNHNS; CDR2 reads SASEGT. The CDR3 is CASSEPRQLYEQYF. In DNA form, the CDR3 reads TGTGCCAGCAGTGAGCCCCGACAGTTATACGAGCAGTACTTC.

This clonotype was recorded at least ten times. In DNA form, the CDR3 reads TGCGCCAGCAGCTTGAATCGGCACTACGAGCAGTACTTC. Its translation: CASSLNRHYEQYF. This chain links TRBV5-1 with TRBJ2-7; no clear D gene. CDR1 is SGHRS and CDR2 is YFSETQ in the germline V gene. This CDR3 region has 13 residues. The V gene lost 1 base and the J gene lost 3 bases, with 8 bases spanning the gap.

This clonotype was picked up many times. This rearrangement joins TRBV6-1 to TRBJ1-2, with D uncertain. The V and J ends lost 1 base and 8 bases respectively, with 11 bases between them. CDR3 length equals 13 residues. CDR1 MNHNS and CDR2 SASEGT come from the germline V gene. The chain's CDR3 is CASSEVARSGYTF. The CDR3 region has the DNA TGTGCCAGCAGTGAAGTCGCGAGGAGCGGCTACACCTTC.

V and J are TRBV5-1 and TRBJ2-2, with 9 bases identical to TRBD2. CDR1 is SGHRS, CDR2 YFSETQ, per germline. With V trimmed by 6 bases and J by 3 bases, 12 bases remained unmatched. The CDR3 contains 17 residues. The CDR3 DNA sequence: TGCGCCAGCAATAAGCGGGAGGATTCCCCGGACACCGGGGAGCTGTTTTTT. Translation gives CASNKREDSPDTGELFF.

With regard to this clonotype: A much larger clone differs by one base, so this may be a read error. For the CDR3, the DNA is TGCAGTGCTAGACCGGGACTAGCCTACACCGGGGAGCTGTTTTTT. Translating it yields CSARPGLAYTGELFF. This chain joins TRBV20-1 and TRBJ2-2, with TRBD2 matching over 9 bases. The V segment lost 2 bases and the J segment 3 bases; nucleotides outside the gene matches: 4. This CDR3 is 15 amino acids long. Germline V lookup: CDR1 DFQATT, CDR2 SNEGSKA (reference sequence).

As to this clonotype: The CDR3 does not end in the conserved phenylalanine or tryptophan, so this is likely a read error. The chain uses TRBV15 and TRBJ2-5; possibly TRBD1 or TRBD2 for D (6 bases each). From germline, CDR1 is LNHNV and CDR2 YYDKDF (reference sequence). The ends were cut back, 2 bases at V and 5 bases at J, with 18 bases in the middle. This CDR3 spans 16 amino acids. The CDR3 DNA is TGTGCCACCAGCAGAATCCAGGGGCGGGATAGGGAGACCCAGTACCTC. Amino acid sequence: CATSRIQGRDRETQYL.

CDR3 amino acids: CASSLGQGDPYEQYF. The DNA of the CDR3 is TGTGCCAGCAGTTTAGGACAGGGTGATCCCTACGAGCAGTACTTC. This chain links TRBV28 with TRBJ2-7, with 8 positions matching TRBD1. V lost 2 bases, J lost 2 bases, and 5 bases stayed unmatched. The V gene's germline CDR1 is MDHEN and CDR2 SYDVKM. The CDR3 runs 15 residues.

Worth noting for this clonotype: A much more abundant neighbour one base away suggests this may be a read error. The chain combines TRBV7-8 with TRBJ2-1, with TRBD1 matching 12 bases. The V gene's germline CDR1 is SGHVS and CDR2 FQNEAQ. V shed 5 bases, J shed 9 bases, and the junction held 14 bases outside the gene matches. This CDR3 comprises 17 residues. The CDR3 DNA sequence: TGTGCCAGCAGCCTCCGGGACAGGGGGCTTATGGGGAGTGAGCAGTTCTTC. This encodes CASSLRDRGLMGSEQFF.

Ten or more counts support this clonotype. The rearrangement uses TRBV6-1 and TRBJ2-5; 12 nucleotides align to TRBD1. Germline CDR1 reads MNHNS; CDR2 reads SASEGT. The CDR3 contains 15 residues. Trimming removed 4 bases from V and 5 bases from J; junction bases left unmatched: 5. In DNA form, the CDR3 reads TGTGCCAGCAGTGCCGGGACAGGGGGCGCGGAGACCCAGTACTTC. Translation: CASSAGTGGAETQYF.

This sequence joins TRBV6-1 and TRBJ1-5; D call uncertain. The CDR3 covers 14 residues. In germline, CDR1 is MNHNS, CDR2 SASEGT. V lost 5 bases and J 0 bases, leaving 8 bases between the germline ends. The CDR3 DNA follows: TGTGCCAGCAGTCAAGTGGATAGCAATCAGCCCCAGCATTTT. Translated: CASSQVDSNQPQHF.

V gene TRBV4-3 combines with J gene TRBJ2-2, with TRBD2 matching over 7 bases. CDR3 length: 15 residues. Trimming cost V 7 bases and J 0 bases; bases outside gene matches: 5. Germline CDR1 is LGHNA and CDR2 is YSLEER. CDR3 nucleotides: TGCGCCAGCAACCCGGGAGGTACGAACACCGGGGAGCTGTTTTTT. Amino acid sequence: CASNPGGTNTGELFF.

This clonotype was counted many times. V usage is TRBV20-1 and J usage is TRBJ1-1, with no clear D. V lost 1 base and J lost 4, with 13 bases in between. The CDR3 has 14 residues. The germline V gene has CDR1 DFQATT and CDR2 SNEGSKA (reference sequence). CDR3 sequence reads: CSARVAGWGTEAFF. CDR3 in DNA: TGCAGTGCTAGAGTGGCAGGCTGGGGCACTGAAGCTTTCTTT.

The table lists this clonotype with many counts. V is TRBV5-6 and J is TRBJ1-1; D gene unclear. CDR3 length: 14 residues. V was pared by 3 bases and J by 1 base, with 10 bases between. From germline, CDR1 is SGHDT and CDR2 YYEEEE. The CDR3 here is CASSWRAPNTEAFF. Written as DNA, the CDR3 is TGTGCCAGCAGCTGGAGAGCTCCGAACACTGAAGCTTTCTTT.

This clonotype was detected many times. The rearrangement joins TRBV28 to TRBJ1-1; D is possibly TRBD1 (5 bases). CDR3 length: 13 residues. V dropped 2 bases and J dropped 6 bases, with 10 bases sitting between them. The germline V gene encodes CDR1 MDHEN and CDR2 SYDVKM. The CDR3 nucleotides are TGTGCCAGCAGTTTAGGTACGACAGCTGAAGCTTTCTTT. Protein product: CASSLGTTAEAFF. Supplemented by reference TRBV28 and TRBJ1-1, the full variable domain reads DVKVTQSSRYLVKRTGEKVFLECVQDMDHENMFWYRQDPGLGLRLIYFSYDVKMKEKGDIPEGYSVSREKKERFSLILESASTNQTSMYLCASSLGTTAEAFFGQGTRLTVV.

This clonotype was seen at least ten times. The rearrangement joins TRBV5-1 to TRBJ2-7; 8 nucleotides match TRBD2. J gave up 4 bases and V 0 bases, and 9 bases lay outside the gene matches. The CDR3 runs 16 residues. CDR1 is SGHRS and CDR2 is YFSETQ in the germline V gene. CDR3 coding DNA: TGCGCCAGCAGCTTGGCCCTTCGGGAGGGCTGGTACGAGCAGTACTTC. It specifies CASSLALREGWYEQYF. Full variable domain (remainder filled in from reference TRBV5-1 and TRBJ2-7): KAGVTQTPRYLIKTRGQQVTLSCSPISGHRSVSWYQQTPGQGLQFLFEYFSETQRNKGNFPGRFSGRQFSNSRSEMNVSTLELGDSALYLCASSLALREGWYEQYFGPGTRLTVT.